This passage covers 5 T cell receptor beta chains from one sample sequenced in a study of cytomegalovirus exposure and HLA in healthy donors. The assay was immunoSEQ multiplex PCR, and TCRdb's table has in-frame clones only and misses some. The sample contains about 82,000 clones, around 92% of which appear only once. Sequenced sample: PBMCs. These receptors were collected from a man between 18 and 35 years old in good health and CMV-seronegative.

The CDR3 loop is CASREGASEKLFF. DNA for the CDR3: TGTGCCAGCAGGGAGGGGGCGAGTGAAAAACTGTTTTTT. This rearrangement joins TRBV25-1 to TRBJ1-4; 7 bases fit TRBD1. CDR1 and CDR2 (germline): MGHDK, SYGVNS. The CDR3 is 13 residues long. The V segment lost 6 bases and the J segment 7 bases; nucleotides outside the gene matches: 5.

The chain carries TRBV12-5 and TRBJ1-6; D perhaps matches TRBD1 (6 bases). Germline CDR1 LGHNT, CDR2 FRNRAP. With 2 bases removed from V and 8 bases from J, the gap between germline ends came to 7 bases. There are 13 residues in the CDR3. The CDR3, as DNA: TGTGCTAGTGGTTTGAACAGGGATTCACCCCTCCACTTT. This codes for CASGLNRDSPLHF.

This chain links TRBV18 with TRBJ2-7; D might be TRBD1 (6 bases). CDR3 size: 14 residues. Looked up from germline, CDR1 is KGHSH and CDR2 is LQKENI. Trimming left V 2 bases short and J 2 bases short, with 10 bases between. CDR3 sequence: CASSPIDRTYEQYF. CDR3 nucleotide sequence: TGTGCCAGCTCACCAATAGACAGGACCTACGAGCAGTACTTC.

This sequence joins TRBV19 and TRBJ1-1; D is uncertain. Trimming pared 5 bases from V and 0 bases from J, leaving 13 bases between. This CDR3 comprises 15 residues. Germline V gene lookup returns CDR1 LNHDA and CDR2 SQIVND (reference sequence). The DNA for the CDR3 is TGTGCCAGTAGTTCGGTGACATACTTGAACACTGAAGCTTTCTTT. Encoded protein: CASSSVTYLNTEAFF.

The chain links TRBV11-3 to TRBJ2-5; maybe TRBD1 (6 bases). Trimming took 5 bases from V and 4 from J, leaving 20 bases between them. CDR3 length: 16 amino acids. CDR1 SGHNT and CDR2 YENEEA come from the germline V gene. As DNA, the CDR3 is TGTGCCAGCAGCCCCCAGGGCCGCCAGGGGAGAGAGACCCAGTACTTC. Its translation is CASSPQGRQGRETQYF.